This is a list of T cell receptor beta chains from one sample in a study of T cell responses to AZD1222 COVID-19 vaccine. TCRdb keeps only in-frame clones here, not all; method: immunoSEQ multiplex PCR. The repertoire holds about 170,000 clones, 80% to 95% seen once, with 1.5% to 2% in the top ten. The sample here was peripheral blood, taken on day 0 of AZD1222 vaccination. The receptors here all came from an adult in good health. The CDR3 runs from the conserved cysteine through the conserved F or W. D genes are given only for firm matches. Size tells how often a clone was seen (once, few, many) or the class of an expanded clone, and some rows leave it out.

-,TRBV5-1,-,TRBJ1-1,CASSLGGAGTEAFF,TGCGCCAGCAGCTTGGGGGGCGCGGGCACTGAAGCTTTCTTT
TRBD1,TRBV14,-,TRBJ1-2,CASSRQGSAGQQLYGYTF,TGTGCCAGCAGCCGACAAGGTAGTGCGGGACAGCAACTATATGGCTACACCTTC
TRBD1,TRBV28,once,TRBJ1-5,CASSAGQFKWYQPQHF,TGTGCCAGCAGTGCGGGACAGTTCAAATGGTATCAGCCCCAGCATTTT
-,TRBV5-4,-,TRBJ2-5,CASSLTQGFKTQYF,TGTGCCAGCAGCTTGACCCAGGGTTTTAAGACCCAGTACTTC
TRBD1,TRBV7-9,-,TRBJ1-6,CASSLDRSDSPLHF,TGTGCCAGCAGCTTGGACAGGTCAGATTCACCCCTCCACTTT
TRBD2,TRBV5-1,-,TRBJ2-3,CASSLARTSGVTDTQYF,TGCGCCAGCAGCTTGGCCAGGACTAGCGGGGTCACAGATACGCAGTATTTT
TRBD1,TRBV6-6,-,TRBJ1-1,CASSYATGLSTEAFF,TGTGCCAGCAGTTACGCGACAGGGCTCTCAACTGAAGCTTTCTTT
-,TRBV7-9,-,TRBJ2-2,CASSRGVGVGELFF,TGTGCCAGCAGCAGAGGTGTGGGAGTCGGGGAGCTGTTTTTT
-,TRBV19,-,TRBJ1-4,CASSFTGTPNEKLFF,TGTGCCAGTAGCTTTACCGGGACTCCAAATGAAAAACTGTTTTTT
TRBD1,TRBV27,-,TRBJ2-1,CASSGQGYNEQFF,TGTGCCAGTTCGGGACAGGGCTACAATGAGCAGTTCTTC
-,TRBV7-8,-,TRBJ1-2,CASSLANVNYGYTF,TGTGCCAGCAGCTTAGCGAATGTTAACTATGGCTACACCTTC
-,TRBV2,-,TRBJ2-1,CASSERVGSEQFF,TGTGCCAGCAGTGAGAGGGTAGGGTCAGAGCAGTTCTTC
TRBD1,TRBV29-1,-,TRBJ1-2,CSTSQGGDYGYTF,TGCAGCACCTCACAGGGGGGTGACTATGGCTACACCTTC
-,TRBV5-1,once,TRBJ2-1,CASRTIPGGTYNEQFF,TGCGCCAGCAGAACAATACCGGGGGGCACCTACAATGAGCAGTTCTTC
-,TRBV4-3,-,TRBJ1-1,CASSQDPGARTEAFF,TGCGCCAGCAGCCAAGATCCCGGGGCAAGGACTGAAGCTTTCTTT
-,TRBV5-8,-,TRBJ2-3,CASSLGGTSGGTDTQYF,TGTGCCAGCAGCTTGGGAGGGACCAGCGGAGGAACGGATACGCAGTATTTT
-,TRBV7-3,few,TRBJ2-2,CASTQDLNTGELFF,TGTGCCAGCACCCAGGACTTGAACACCGGGGAGCTGTTTTTT
-,TRBV25-1,-,TRBJ1-1,CASSEEESANTEAFF,TGTGCCAGCAGTGAAGAAGAGAGCGCGAACACTGAAGCTTTCTTT
-,TRBV30,-,TRBJ2-1,CAWSVLLGSYNEQFF,TGTGCCTGGAGTGTTCTATTAGGGTCCTACAATGAGCAGTTCTTC
TRBD2,TRBV15,-,TRBJ2-3,CATSREASGGADTQYF,TGTGCCACCAGCAGAGAGGCTAGCGGGGGGGCAGATACGCAGTATTTT
TRBD1,TRBV27,-,TRBJ2-7,CASSPRTGSYEQYF,TGTGCCAGCAGTCCACGGACAGGGAGCTACGAGCAGTACTTC
TRBD2,TRBV6-5,-,TRBJ2-1,CATRKTSGSYNEQFF,TGTGCCACCAGGAAGACTAGCGGGAGTTACAATGAGCAGTTCTTC
TRBD1,TRBV6-5,-,TRBJ1-6,CASSPDRGNNSPLHF,TGTGCCAGCAGCCCCGACAGGGGTAATAATTCACCCCTCCACTTT
-,TRBV9,-,TRBJ2-1,CASCPLSYSDEQFF,TGTGCCAGCTGCCCTCTCTCTTATTCGGATGAGCAGTTCTTC
-,TRBV6-1,-,TRBJ2-1,CASSEFAWQGPLPEQFF,TGTGCCAGCAGTGAATTTGCATGGCAGGGGCCACTTCCGGAGCAGTTCTTC
-,TRBV6-4,-,TRBJ2-1,CASSTDPTGGVYNEQFF,TGTGCCAGCAGCACCGACCCTACAGGGGGGGTCTACAATGAGCAGTTCTTC
TRBD1,TRBV19,-,TRBJ1-6,CASSTTAQGVFGSPLHF,TGTGCCAGTAGTACGACGGCCCAGGGGGTATTTGGTTCACCCCTCCACTTT
-,TRBV30,-,TRBJ2-3,CAWRRGYSTDTQYF,TGTGCCTGGCGACGGGGGTATAGCACAGATACGCAGTATTTT
-,TRBV24-1,-,TRBJ2-5,CATSDPLGTQYF,TGTGCCACCAGTGACCCCCTGGGGACCCAGTACTTC
-,TRBV7-9,-,TRBJ1-4,CASSSGRGTTNEKLFF,TGTGCCAGCAGCTCAGGACGGGGGACAACTAATGAAAAACTGTTTTTT
TRBD2,TRBV2,-,TRBJ2-1,CASSERSGGQYNEQFF,TGTGCCAGCAGTGAAAGAAGCGGGGGGCAATACAATGAGCAGTTCTTC
-,TRBV7-2,-,TRBJ1-5,CASSPGVNSNQPQHF,TGTGCCAGCAGCCCGGGGGTTAATAGCAATCAGCCCCAGCATTTT
TRBD1,TRBV3-1/TRBV3-2,-,TRBJ1-1,CASSRPTDRDTEAFF,TGTGCCAGCAGCCGACCGACCGACAGGGACACTGAAGCTTTCTTT
TRBD1,TRBV5-8,once,TRBJ2-1,CASSLHRTGISYNEQFF,TGTGCCAGCAGCTTGCATCGGACAGGTATATCCTACAATGAGCAGTTCTTC
-,TRBV27,-,TRBJ1-4,CASSLSGVGEKLFF,TGTGCCAGCAGTTTATCAGGGGTTGGGGAAAAACTGTTTTTT
-,TRBV30,once,TRBJ1-1,CAWSRDLAGEAFF,TGTGCCTGGAGTCGGGACCTTGCGGGTGAAGCTTTCTTT
TRBD2,TRBV5-5,once,TRBJ2-2,CASSLYQRGGTGELFF,TGTGCCAGCAGCTTGTATCAGCGGGGAGGCACCGGGGAGCTGTTTTTT
TRBD1,TRBV29-1,-,TRBJ2-7,CSVAGQGPYEQYF,TGCAGCGTTGCCGGACAGGGGCCCTACGAGCAGTACTTC
-,TRBV19,-,TRBJ1-1,CASRLQGPVGTEAFF,TGTGCCAGTAGACTACAGGGTCCGGTCGGGACTGAAGCTTTCTTT
-,TRBV27,-,TRBJ2-3,CASSQALGALPSTDTQYF,TGTGCCAGCAGTCAAGCTTTGGGGGCGCTACCTAGCACAGATACGCAGTATTTT
TRBD1,TRBV27,-,TRBJ1-6,CASRRDRNSPLHF,TGTGCCAGCAGGCGGGACAGAAATTCACCCCTCCACTTT
TRBD1,TRBV5-1,-,TRBJ2-5,CASSAAVVRGTGETQYF,TGCGCCAGCAGCGCGGCGGTGGTTCGGGGGACAGGAGAGACCCAGTACTTC
TRBD1,TRBV27,-,TRBJ2-7,CASSFQGARYEQYF,TGTGCCAGCAGTTTTCAGGGGGCGCGATACGAGCAGTACTTC
TRBD1,TRBV18,-,TRBJ2-7,CASSPDRVEQYF,TGTGCCAGCTCGCCCGACAGGGTCGAGCAGTACTTC
-,TRBV19,once,TRBJ1-5,CASSMSVQPQHF,TGTGCCAGTAGTATGTCCGTTCAGCCCCAGCATTTT
TRBD1,TRBV30,-,TRBJ2-7,CAGSKDREYEQYF,TGTGCCGGATCAAAGGACAGGGAATACGAGCAGTACTTC
-,TRBV3-1/TRBV3-2,-,TRBJ1-2,CASSQVTNYGYTF,TGTGCCAGCAGCCAAGTTACGAACTATGGCTACACCTTC
TRBD1,TRBV6-1,-,TRBJ2-7,CASSEALTGLYEQYF,TGTGCCAGCAGTGAAGCTCTGACAGGGCTCTACGAGCAGTACTTC